This TCR beta chain stems from a study of regulatory T cells in long-lasting Graves disease. Study-level information: To qualify as persistent, Graves' disease required over 5 years of antithyroid drugs with positive TSH receptor antibodies.

Researchers made TCR beta libraries by using iRepertoire HTBI primers and running Arm-PCR on CDR3 regions. TCRdb re-analysed the multiplex PCR reads in MiXCR, keeping a single row per CDR3 protein. The sample comprises about 420,000 distinct CDR3 sequences, 20% to 30% of which are singletons, and about 26% rests with the top ten. Germline CDR1 reads MNHNS; CDR2 reads SASEGT. Trimming cost V 8 bases and J 9 bases, with 13 bases left between them. This CDR3 has 11 amino acids. Study conclusions and caveats: Persistent Graves' patients possessed reduced TCR diversity relative to recently diagnosed ones. Relative to new patients (966), persistent patients exhibited greater sharing of public clonotypes (2,741).

This clonotype was detected a few times. Its antigen is undetermined. Documented time point: persistent/refractory GD, antithyroid drugs over 5 years with positive TRAb. Following extraction of RNA from PBMCs, that RNA was used to make the TCR library. The sequenced sample was peripheral blood mononuclear cells (PBMCs), obtained when the disease was refractory, from a patient treated with antithyroid drugs. This clonotype originated in a female donor with Graves disease. V and J are TRBV6-1 and TRBJ1-1; no clear D. In DNA form, the CDR3 reads TGTGCCAGCGGGTATTTACTAAAAGCTTTCTTT. Translation: CASGYLLKAFF.